This T cell receptor beta chain is drawn from a study of blood T cell repertoires in COVID-19 (dated by TCRdb to about 2020). Turning to the overall study: Samples from collaborators originated in the United States, Italy and Spain and spanned both the acute and convalescent phases of COVID-19. The prospective study material was composed of cDNA or gDNA derived from T cells, B-cell-depleted T cells, or PBMCs. Deeply sampled blood TCRbeta repertoires from subjects exposed to, actively infected with, or recovered from COVID-19 were included in the dataset. The repertoires were released in a freely available public database meant as a resource for research on the immune response to SARS-CoV-2. The samples were drawn from the first 160 participants of the ongoing ImmuneRACE study and from more than 1,000 subjects provided by 6 global collaborators. The sample metadata nearly always contained a de-identified subject ID, COVID-19 status, age in years and sex. HLA class I and class II types, where available, came from metadata supplied by the sample provider rather than from assay-based typing.

Notes on this clone: Its antigen is still unknown. One base away there is no much larger clone; base qualities are not given.

General conclusions and limits of the study: How much clinical and demographic metadata was included differed by source and by participant, and the metadata was provided uncurated.

Collaborating institutions collected whole blood in K2EDTA tubes following their own protocols. For TCRbeta analysis, collaborators shipped samples as frozen whole blood, isolated PBMCs, or DNA extracted from either of those sample types. TCRbeta CDR3 regions were amplified from genomic DNA using the immunoSEQ Assay, a bias-controlled multiplex PCR. Regarding the original processing steps: The number of nucleated cells in each sample was estimated by amplification of reference gene primers within the assay. To quantify the absolute abundance of each unique TCRbeta CDR3 rearrangement, sequence reads were collapsed and filtered. Productive Simpson clonality was computed per sample as the square root of Simpson's diversity index over productive rearrangements. TCRdb holds this immuneACCESS table with in-frame rearrangements only. Some clones are missing; in checked studies, unresolved V genes explain under half, and the rest has no known cause. V, J and clone size reflect that table, while D and trimming were determined from the DNA. In this sample the table shows around 230,000 clones, approximately 80% of which occur a single time. Around 26% of the sample comes from the top ten.

Inclusive of the bounding cysteine and phenylalanine, the CDR3 is 15 residues long. The sequence is cut down to CDR3 DNA, 45 bases in frame from base 1. For this chain, trimming is 5 bases at the V end and 8 bases at the J end, and the number of junction bases without a gene match is 9. CDR1 LNHDA and CDR2 SQIVND were looked up in the germline V gene (reference sequence). The material sequenced was peripheral blood. In this chain, TRBV19 is recombined with TRBJ1-4, with 9 bases in between that match TRBD1. This receptor was taken from a middle-aged man with acute or convalescent COVID-19. The nucleotide sequence reads as follows: TGTGCCAGTAGTTCTGGACAGGGGTGGGGAGAAAAACTGTTTTTT. This is translated as CASSSGQGWGEKLFF. Here the CDR3 is joined to the reference TRBV19 and TRBJ1-4 genes, and the full variable domain is: DGGITQSPKYLFRKEGQNVTLSCEQNLNHDAMYWYRQDPGQGLRLIYYSQIVNDFQKGDIAEGYSVSREKKESFPLTVTSAQKNPTAFYLCASSSGQGWGEKLFFGSGTQLSVL.